One sample yielded the 4 T cell receptor beta chains listed below, sequenced in a study of T cells after yellow fever vaccination. MiXCR, applied by TCRdb to the 5' RACE reads, yields one record per CDR3 protein. The sample has 450,000 to 550,000 distinct CDR3 sequences, less than 20% seen once. This sample comprised PBMCs, obtained 15 days after the yellow fever booster vaccination. These receptors were obtained from a man in his thirties or forties who received the YFV17D yellow fever vaccine.

CDR3 sequence reads: CAISAGQPQETQYF. For the CDR3, the DNA is TGTGCCATCAGTGCGGGACAGCCCCAAGAGACCCAGTACTTC. The chain employs TRBV10-3 and TRBJ2-5; 7 bases match TRBD1. CDR3 length: 14 amino acids. CDR1 is ENHRY and CDR2 is SYGVKD in the germline V gene. V gave up 4 bases and J gave up 1 base; unmatched junction bases: 3.

The sample holds a few counts of this clonotype. The rearrangement uses TRBV10-3 and TRBJ2-5; D ambiguous. V was cut by 6 bases and J by 4 bases, with 9 bases left in between. The CDR3 length is 12 residues. Germline-derived CDR1 and CDR2 are ENHRY and SYGVKD. CDR3 nucleotides: TGTGCCATCAGCCCCCAGGCAGAGACCCAGTACTTC. It is translated as CAISPQAETQYF.

The rearrangement joins TRBV7-6 to TRBJ2-7; TRBD1 matches at 10 bases. With 5 bases clipped from V and 5 bases from J, the junction kept 9 bases outside the gene matches. Germline values: CDR1 SGHVS, CDR2 FNYEAQ. The CDR3 sequence is 15 residues long. The CDR3: CASSMDRGTPNEQYF. The CDR3 DNA follows: TGTGCCAGCAGCATGGACAGGGGGACCCCTAACGAGCAGTACTTC.

The genes are TRBV5-6 and TRBJ2-7; 10 positions match TRBD2. Germline loops: CDR1 SGHDT, CDR2 YYEEEE. The CDR3 is 13 amino acids. The V gene end was trimmed by 0 bases and the J gene end by 9 bases; junction bases not matched to a gene: 3. CDR3 protein: CASSLEREGAQYF. DNA of the CDR3: TGTGCCAGCAGCTTGGAGCGGGAGGGAGCGCAGTACTTC.